This entry lists 26 T cell receptor beta chains sequenced from one sample in a study of blood T cells in healthy people across ages. Primed by a sample-barcoded 5' primer and a J-beta primer mix, a second PCR proceeded for 7 to 11 cycles. TCRdb re-called the 5' RACE reads through MiXCR, storing one row per CDR3 protein. The profile shows about 1.1 million distinct CDR3 sequences, 35% to 40% of them singletons. Sequencing was carried out using blood. These receptors came from a man between 18 and 29 years old in good health.

This clonotype was counted a few times. J is TRBJ2-1 and V is TRBV7-8; tentative D call: TRBD1 (6 bases). The CDR3 has 16 residues. Trimming took 2 bases from V and 3 from J, leaving 14 bases between them. Per germline, CDR1 SGHVS and CDR2 FQNEAQ. The CDR3 spells CASSLYTGPVYNEQFF. CDR3 bases: TGTGCCAGCAGCTTATATACAGGGCCCGTCTACAATGAGCAGTTCTTC. Filled out from reference TRBV7-8 and TRBJ2-1, the complete variable domain reads GAGVSQSPRYKVAKRGQDVALRCDPISGHVSLFWYQQALGQGPEFLTYFQNEAQLDKSGLPSDRFFAERPEGSVSTLKIQRTQQEDSAVYLCASSLYTGPVYNEQFFGPGTRLTVL.

This clonotype was seen a handful of times. CDR3 nucleotides: TGTGCCAGCAGATCCTCCGGGACAGGGGGGGATGGCTACACCTTC. This gives the protein CASRSSGTGGDGYTF. This chain joins TRBV7-9 and TRBJ1-2; 11 bases map to TRBD1. Germline CDR1 is SEHNR and CDR2 is FQNEAQ (reference sequence). The V and J ends lost 6 bases and 6 bases, in that order; junction bases with no gene match: 9. The CDR3 is 15 amino acids. Drawing the rest from reference TRBV7-9 and TRBJ1-2, the complete variable domain is DTGVSQNPRHKITKRGQNVTFRCDPISEHNRLYWYRQTLGQGPEFLTYFQNEAQLEKSRLLSDRFSAERPKGSFSTLEIQRTEQGDSAMYLCASRSSGTGGDGYTFGSGTRLTVV.

Remarks on this clonotype: A much larger clone differs from this one at a single base, so this may be a read error. The chain combines TRBV14 with TRBJ2-3; perhaps TRBD2 as D (6 bases). The germline V gene has CDR1 SGHDN and CDR2 FVKESK. V was pared by 1 base and J by 1 base, with 6 bases between. This CDR3 contains 14 residues. CDR3 region: CASSQASGTDTQYF. DNA for the CDR3: TGTGCCAGCAGCCAAGCTAGCGGCACAGATACGCAGTATTTT.

This chain links TRBV29-1 with TRBJ1-1; D is ambiguous. Germline loops: CDR1 SQVTM, CDR2 ANQGSEA. The CDR3 is made up of 11 amino acids. Deletions cut 6 bases from V and 0 bases from J, with 5 bases between. CDR3: CSVVLNTEAFF. In DNA form, the CDR3 reads TGCAGCGTAGTCTTGAACACTGAAGCTTTCTTT.

The CDR3, as DNA: TGTGCCTGGAGTTCTGGGGTAAACAATCAGCCCCAGCATTTT. Translation: CAWSSGVNNQPQHF. The rearrangement links TRBV30 to TRBJ1-5; D gene ambiguous. V gave up 2 bases and J gave up 3 bases, with 11 bases separating them. CDR1 is GTSNPN and CDR2 is SVGIG in the germline V gene (reference sequence). The CDR3 totals 14 residues.

The chain recombines TRBV7-2 with TRBJ2-1; 7 bases line up with TRBD2. Germline trimming cut 8 bases from V and 8 bases from J; bases unmatched to any gene: 12. Germline V lookup: CDR1 SGHTA, CDR2 FQGNSA. The CDR3 is 14 amino acids. CDR3 coding DNA: TGTGCCAGCGGAGTGGGGGGGTCTCGGGATGAGCAGTTCTTC. Amino acid sequence: CASGVGGSRDEQFF.

V and J are TRBV29-1 and TRBJ1-2; possibly TRBD1 for D (5 bases). Germline V gene lookup returns CDR1 SQVTM and CDR2 ANQGSEA. Trimming took off 3 bases at V and 2 bases at J, with 10 bases between the two ends. The CDR3 loop spans 13 amino acids. In nucleotides, the CDR3 is TGCAGCGTTGATTCCAGGGCCAACTATGGCTACACCTTC. It encodes CSVDSRANYGYTF.

This clonotype was seen more than once but under ten times. The V and J genes are TRBV4-3 and TRBJ2-1; 9 bases line up with TRBD1. The germline gives CDR1 LGHNA, CDR2 YSLEER. CDR3 length: 17 residues. Trimming cost V 2 bases and J 4 bases; bases outside gene matches: 9. The CDR3 nucleotides read TGCGCCAGCAGCCAAAGGACCGGGACAGGGATTTACAATGAGCAGTTCTTC. Amino acids: CASSQRTGTGIYNEQFF.

This CDR3 is CASSPKGMRTGPNYNSPLHF. In DNA, the CDR3 is TGTGCCAGCAGCCCCAAAGGTATGAGGACAGGACCTAATTATAATTCACCCCTCCACTTT. V and J are TRBV21-1 and TRBJ1-6; the table's D gene call, TRBD1, was not cross checked with the DNA. TRBV21-1 is flagged as a pseudogene. This CDR3 has 20 residues.

V usage is TRBV25-1 and J usage is TRBJ2-5, with TRBD2 as a possible D gene (5 bases). The CDR3 runs 13 residues. Germline CDR1 and CDR2: MGHDK and SYGVNS. V lost 2 bases, J lost 3 bases, and 7 bases lay in between. The CDR3 DNA reads as TGTGCCAGCAGTGAACACGGGGAAGAGACCCAGTACTTC. It specifies CASSEHGEETQYF.

The CDR3 loop is CAISGRGGRSDTQYF. The CDR3 DNA follows: TGTGCCATCAGTGGGCGGGGGGGCCGGTCAGATACGCAGTATTTT. The rearrangement joins TRBV10-3 to TRBJ2-3, with 9 bases aligning to TRBD2. J was trimmed by 4 bases and V by 4 bases; bases with no gene match: 6. The length of the CDR3 is 15 residues. The V gene's germline CDR1 is ENHRY and CDR2 SYGVKD.

This clonotype has just a few counts. The chain employs TRBV4-1 and TRBJ2-3; 7 bases align to TRBD2. CDR1 MGHRA and CDR2 YSYEKL come from the germline V gene. The CDR3 has 16 amino acids. With V trimmed by 2 bases and J by 7 bases, 12 bases remained unmatched. The CDR3 sequence is CASSQFRLASGNTQYF. DNA of the CDR3: TGCGCCAGCAGCCAATTTAGACTAGCATCGGGGAATACGCAGTATTTT.

The sample holds a few counts of this clonotype. V usage is TRBV20-1 and J usage is TRBJ2-1, with D maybe TRBD2 (6 bases). The CDR3 covers 13 residues. V was cut by 4 bases and J by 9 bases, with 16 bases left in between. Germline V gene lookup returns CDR1 DFQATT and CDR2 SNEGSKA (reference sequence). The CDR3 is CSAKLGGWAEQFF. DNA for the CDR3: TGCAGTGCTAAACTAGGAGGGTGGGCTGAGCAGTTCTTC.

This clonotype has a count of ten or more. V usage is TRBV10-3 and J usage is TRBJ2-1; 7 bases match TRBD1. This CDR3 has 13 amino acids. From germline, CDR1 is ENHRY and CDR2 SYGVKD. V lost 0 bases to trimming and J lost 10 bases; unmatched junction nucleotides: 3. The chain's CDR3 is CAISESPGQEQFF. CDR3 bases: TGTGCCATCAGTGAGTCGCCGGGACAGGAGCAGTTCTTC.

The V and J genes are TRBV20-1 and TRBJ2-1; tentatively, D is TRBD2 (6 bases). The length of the CDR3 is 15 residues. V was shortened by 4 bases and J by 5 bases, with 18 bases between the two germline ends. CDR1 and CDR2 from the germline V gene are DFQATT and SNEGSKA (reference sequence). CDR3 in DNA: TGCAGTGCTAAATCCTCCGGGACTGGAAACAATGAGCAGTTCTTC. Its translation: CSAKSSGTGNNEQFF.

This clonotype showed up just once. The rearrangement uses TRBV5-1 and TRBJ1-2; 10 positions match TRBD1. The CDR3 consists of 18 residues. CDR1 SGHRS and CDR2 YFSETQ come from the germline V gene. Unmatched junction bases numbered 16, after V lost 0 bases and J lost 8 bases. For the CDR3, the DNA is TGCGCCAGCAGCTTGGGGTTGAAGTCGGGACAGGGGTCGAACGGCTACACCTTC. Protein sequence: CASSLGLKSGQGSNGYTF.

This clonotype is a singleton in its sample. The gene calls are TRBV6-5 and TRBJ1-2; D is unresolved. Trimming took off 0 bases at V and 14 bases at J, with 16 bases between the two ends. From germline, CDR1 is MNHEY and CDR2 SVGAGI. The CDR3 runs to 13 residues. The CDR3 is CASSYSVVGVRTF. For the CDR3, the DNA is TGTGCCAGCAGTTACTCGGTCGTCGGGGTGAGGACCTTC.

The V gene is TRBV30, the J gene TRBJ2-2; D ambiguous. Germline assignment: CDR1 GTSNPN and CDR2 SVGIG (reference sequence). The V gene lost 5 bases and the J gene lost 0 bases, with 10 bases spanning the gap. The CDR3 has 14 residues. CDR3 DNA sequence: TGTGCCTGGTCACAAAACGCGAACACCGGGGAGCTGTTTTTT. Amino acids: CAWSQNANTGELFF. Variable domain in full (rest from reference TRBV30 and TRBJ2-2): SQTIHQWPATLVQPVGSPLSLECTVEGTSNPNLYWYRQAAGRGLQLLFYSVGIGQISSEVPQNLSASRPQDRQFILSSKKLLLSDSGFYLCAWSQNANTGELFFGEGSRLTVL.

V and J are TRBV5-5 and TRBJ2-3, with D possibly being TRBD2 (6 bases). This CDR3 region has 14 residues. Germline V gene data show CDR1 as SGHKS and CDR2 as YYEKEE (reference sequence). The V gene lost 6 bases and the J gene lost 3 bases, with 14 bases spanning the gap. CDR3 protein: CASTHRDLTDTQYF. Written as DNA, the CDR3 is TGTGCCAGCACCCACCGGGACTTAACAGATACGCAGTATTTT. Complete variable domain (other parts from reference TRBV5-5 and TRBJ2-3): DAGVTQSPTHLIKTRGQQVTLRCSPISGHKSVSWYQQVLGQGPQFIFQYYEKEERGRGNFPDRFSARQFPNYSSELNVNALLLGDSALYLCASTHRDLTDTQYFGPGTRLTVL.

This clonotype has more than one count but fewer than ten. This sequence joins TRBV20-1 and TRBJ2-5; 11 bases fit TRBD2. Germline values: CDR1 DFQATT, CDR2 SNEGSKA (reference sequence). The CDR3 runs to 15 residues. The trim removed 0 bases at V and 2 bases at J, leaving 2 bases unmatched. DNA for the CDR3: TGCAGTGCTAGAGATGGGACTAGCGGACAAGAGACCCAGTACTTC. It codes for CSARDGTSGQETQYF.

The rearrangement links TRBV19 to TRBJ2-3; no reliable D call. The CDR3 length is 12 residues. Germline V gene data show CDR1 as LNHDA and CDR2 as SQIVND (reference sequence). V gave up 2 bases and J gave up 5 bases, with 5 bases separating them. Here the CDR3 DNA reads TGTGCCAGTAGTATAATAGGAGATACGCAGTATTTT. Encoded protein: CASSIIGDTQYF.

V usage is TRBV20-1 and J usage is TRBJ1-1; possibly TRBD1 for D (5 bases). This CDR3 spans 14 amino acids. Trimming took 6 bases from V and 3 from J, leaving 17 bases between them. CDR1 and CDR2 from the germline V gene are DFQATT and SNEGSKA (reference sequence). Written as DNA, the CDR3 is TGCAGTGCACACCTTCGGGACGGTTACACTGAAGCTTTCTTT. It is translated as CSAHLRDGYTEAFF.

This clonotype was observed many times. V is TRBV5-1 and J is TRBJ2-5; possible D gene TRBD1, 6 bases. Trimming took 4 bases from V and 1 from J, leaving 11 bases between them. CDR3 length: 14 residues. Looked up from germline, CDR1 is SGHRS and CDR2 is YFSETQ. CDR3 DNA: TGCGCCAGCAGCCTCGGACAGCCCCAAGAGACCCAGTACTTC. It yields the protein CASSLGQPQETQYF.

The chain employs TRBV7-2 and TRBJ1-1; no reliable D call. The germline gives CDR1 SGHTA, CDR2 FQGNSA. This CDR3 has 13 residues. The V end was cut by 2 bases, the J end by 6 bases, with 10 bases between. The CDR3 DNA is TGTGCCAGCAGCTTATTGGGCTTCGCTGAAGCTTTCTTT. Protein sequence: CASSLLGFAEAFF.

This chain joins TRBV20-1 and TRBJ1-1; tentatively, D is TRBD1 (6 bases). V gave up 3 bases and J gave up 3 bases, with 11 bases separating them. From germline, CDR1 is DFQATT and CDR2 SNEGSKA (reference sequence). The CDR3 is 13 amino acids. CDR3 in amino acids: CSASENRDTEAFF. The CDR3 DNA sequence: TGCAGTGCTAGTGAAAACAGGGACACTGAAGCTTTCTTT.

This clonotype turned up a few times. This rearrangement joins TRBV5-1 to TRBJ2-1; 8 bases agree with TRBD1. This CDR3 contains 13 residues. With V trimmed by 5 bases and J by 10 bases, 8 bases remained unmatched. CDR1 is SGHRS and CDR2 is YFSETQ in the germline V gene. CDR3 loop: CASSGTGIGEQFF. For the CDR3, the DNA is TGCGCCAGCAGTGGGACAGGCATCGGAGAGCAGTTCTTC.